This TCR beta chain came from a study of T-cell reconstitution after alpha-beta-depleted transplantation in children. Germline lookup yields CDR1 SGHRS and CDR2 YFSETQ. The germline V and J ends were trimmed by 4 bases and 4 bases, with 11 bases remaining between them. The CDR3 contains 13 residues. Whole-study results and caveats: Diversity of TCRbeta at day 60 was high in some patients, arising from surviving recipient T cells and thymic progenitors. T-cell numbers and diversity one year post-transplant derived largely from freshly generated T cells. About two months after transplant, alpha-beta T cells reportedly came from several hundred expanded graft clones.

This clonotype was seen a few times. Its antigen is not known. Unique molecular identifiers featured in how the TCRbeta library was prepared. TCRdb called the PCR reads again in MiXCR, with one record for every CDR3 protein. Of over 90,000 distinct CDR3 sequences listed, about 7.5% are singletons. The sequence was collected from a boy aged 2 to 10 with acute lymphoblastic leukemia, due to receive a stem cell transplant. This sequence joins TRBV5-1 and TRBJ1-2; D gene ambiguous. Material: PBMCs, obtained before TCRalphabeta/CD19-depleted stem cell transplant. Written as DNA, the CDR3 is TGCGCCAGCAGCAGCAGGAATGGCTATGGCTACACCTTC. Translating it yields CASSSRNGYGYTF.